What follows are 9 T cell receptor beta chains derived from one specimen sequenced in a study of T-cell reconstitution after alpha-beta-depleted transplantation in children. TCRbeta library preparation incorporated unique molecular identifiers. One entry per CDR3 protein, called by TCRdb with MiXCR from the PCR reads. The table includes some 350,000 distinct CDR3 sequences, 9% to 12% detected once. Sequencing was performed on PBMCs from the stem cell graft donor, taken from the stem cell graft. The receptors stem from a human donor who donated a stem cell graft to a child with acute lymphoblastic leukemia.

The chain joins TRBV30 to TRBJ2-1; D is tentatively TRBD1 or TRBD2 (5 bases each). V lost 3 bases and J 3 bases, leaving 18 bases between the germline ends. There are 16 residues in the CDR3. Germline-derived CDR1 and CDR2 are GTSNPN and SVGIG (reference sequence). The CDR3 nucleotides read TGTGCCTGGAGGGGAATGAGGGTAGGGGACTACAATGAGCAGTTCTTC. Amino acids: CAWRGMRVGDYNEQFF.

This clonotype was counted between two and nine times. This chain links TRBV5-1 with TRBJ2-7, with D possibly being TRBD2 (6 bases). The CDR3 contains 17 residues. Trimming pared 4 bases from V and 1 base from J, leaving 21 bases between. Germline CDR1 is SGHRS and CDR2 is YFSETQ. This CDR3 reads CASSVRRAASESYEQYF. For the CDR3, the DNA is TGCGCCAGCAGCGTCAGACGCGCGGCTAGCGAATCCTACGAGCAGTACTTC.

The gene calls are TRBV18 and TRBJ1-5, with TRBD1 matching 8 bases. J gave up 7 bases and V 2 bases, and 19 bases lay outside the gene matches. Germline V lookup: CDR1 KGHSH, CDR2 LQKENI. The CDR3 length is 19 residues. CDR3 in amino acids: CASSPIGPDRVSDLQPQHF. The CDR3 DNA reads as TGTGCCAGCTCACCAATTGGGCCGGACAGGGTCTCAGATTTGCAGCCCCAGCATTTT.

This clonotype has more than one count but fewer than ten. This sequence joins TRBV12-3 or TRBV12-4 and TRBJ2-3, with D possibly matching TRBD2 (5 bases). V was pared by 0 bases and J by 5 bases, with 15 bases between. CDR3 length: 16 amino acids. This CDR3 reads CASSLATRALRDTQYF. CDR3 nucleotides: TGTGCCAGCAGTTTAGCGACGAGGGCCCTGCGAGATACGCAGTATTTT.

The CDR3 protein is CASRVGNLFF. DNA of the CDR3: TGTGCCAGCCGGGTCGGGAATCTGTTCTTC. The rearrangement uses TRBV2 and TRBJ2-1; a possible D gene is TRBD2 (5 bases). CDR1 SNHLY and CDR2 FYNNEI come from the germline V gene. The CDR3 sequence is 10 residues long. V lost 8 bases and J lost 15, with 14 bases in between.

This clonotype was found a few times. The chain uses TRBV12-3 or TRBV12-4 and TRBJ1-2; no clear D gene. V gave up 1 base and J gave up 3 bases, with 12 bases separating them. The CDR3 totals 15 residues. Here the CDR3 DNA reads TGTGCCAGCAGTTTAGTCGGGATGTCAGACTATGGCTACACCTTC. It codes for CASSLVGMSDYGYTF.

The chain is built from TRBV28 and TRBJ2-7; perhaps TRBD2 as D (5 bases). V lost 6 bases and J lost 2, with 14 bases in between. Per the germline V gene, CDR1 is MDHEN and CDR2 is SYDVKM. The CDR3 runs to 14 residues. The CDR3 loop reads CASSNVRGTYEQYF. In nucleotides, the CDR3 is TGTGCCAGCAGCAACGTCCGAGGGACCTACGAGCAGTACTTC.

The chain is built from TRBV28 and TRBJ1-2; the D is unclear. Trimming pared 3 bases from V and 5 bases from J, leaving 7 bases between. Looked up from germline, CDR1 is MDHEN and CDR2 is SYDVKM. The CDR3 has 12 amino acids. As DNA, the CDR3 is TGTGCCAGCAGTTTGGTACAATATGGCTACACCTTC. Translation: CASSLVQYGYTF.

V usage is TRBV4-3 and J usage is TRBJ1-4; D is uncertain. Per the germline V gene, CDR1 is LGHNA and CDR2 is YSLEER. The CDR3 has 15 amino acids. V was trimmed by 4 bases and J by 0 bases, leaving 9 bases between them. CDR3 amino acids: CASSRQFSTNEKLFF. The CDR3 DNA sequence: TGCGCCAGCAGCCGTCAGTTTTCAACTAATGAAAAACTGTTTTTT.